This TCR beta chain was captured in a study of T-cell reconstitution after alpha-beta-depleted transplantation in children. Study observations and caveats: There were reportedly several hundred expanded graft clones from which alpha-beta T cells came about two months after transplant. One year after transplant, T-cell counts and diversity came mostly from newly produced T cells. Day-60 TCRbeta diversity that was high in some patients was derived from surviving recipient T cells and thymic progenitors.

Germline V gene data show CDR1 as SGHRS and CDR2 as YFSETQ. The CDR3 has 15 amino acids. V gave up 3 bases and J gave up 5 bases; unmatched junction bases: 8. The TCRbeta library was prepared with unique molecular identifiers. TCRdb reanalysed the PCR reads using MiXCR and keeps one entry per CDR3 protein. The sample shows 120,000 to 150,000 distinct CDR3 sequences, around 8.8% of them seen only once. This clonotype was recorded many times. No antigen is known for it. The rearrangement links TRBV5-1 to TRBJ2-5, with 9 bases matching TRBD2. The specimen was PBMCs, mostly from graft donor cells, collected 180 days after TCRalphabeta/CD19-depleted stem cell transplant. The clonotype originates from a female patient younger than 10 who had a stem cell transplant for congenital amegakaryocytic thrombocytopenia, so the T cells may come from the graft donor. The CDR3 protein is CASSSWTSDGETQYF. CDR3 bases: TGCGCCAGCAGCTCCTGGACTAGCGACGGGGAGACCCAGTACTTC.